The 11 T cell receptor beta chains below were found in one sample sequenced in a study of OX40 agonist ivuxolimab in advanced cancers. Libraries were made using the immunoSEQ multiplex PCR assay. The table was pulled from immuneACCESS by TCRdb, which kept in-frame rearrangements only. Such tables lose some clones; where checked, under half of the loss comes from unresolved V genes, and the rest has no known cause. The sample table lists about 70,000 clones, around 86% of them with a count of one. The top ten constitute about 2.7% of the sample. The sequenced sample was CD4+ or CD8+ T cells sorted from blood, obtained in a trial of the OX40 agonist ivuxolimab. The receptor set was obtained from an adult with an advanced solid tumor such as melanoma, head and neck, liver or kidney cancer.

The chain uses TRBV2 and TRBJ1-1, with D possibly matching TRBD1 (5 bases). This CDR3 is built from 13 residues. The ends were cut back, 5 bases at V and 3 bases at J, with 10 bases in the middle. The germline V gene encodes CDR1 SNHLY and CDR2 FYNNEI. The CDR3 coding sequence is TGTGCCAGCAGTTCCCTGGGGGACACTGAAGCTTTCTTT. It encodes CASSSLGDTEAFF.

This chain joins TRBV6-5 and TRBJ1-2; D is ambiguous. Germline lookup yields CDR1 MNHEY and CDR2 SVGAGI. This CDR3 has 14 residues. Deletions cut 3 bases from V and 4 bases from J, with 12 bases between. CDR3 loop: CASSYGRRSYGYTF. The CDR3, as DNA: TGTGCCAGCAGTTATGGTCGGCGATCCTATGGCTACACCTTC.

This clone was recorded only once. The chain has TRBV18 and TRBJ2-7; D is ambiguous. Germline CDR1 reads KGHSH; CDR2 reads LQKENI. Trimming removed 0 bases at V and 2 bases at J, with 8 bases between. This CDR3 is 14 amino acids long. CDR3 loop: CASSPPSLTYEQYF. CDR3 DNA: TGTGCCAGCTCACCACCGTCGCTAACCTACGAGCAGTACTTC.

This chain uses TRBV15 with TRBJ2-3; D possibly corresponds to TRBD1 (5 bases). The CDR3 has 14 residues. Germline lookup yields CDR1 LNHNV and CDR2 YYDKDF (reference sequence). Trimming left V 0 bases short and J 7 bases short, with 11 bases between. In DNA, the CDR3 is TGTGCCACCAGCAGAGATCTTGACAGCCATACGCAGTATTTT. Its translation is CATSRDLDSHTQYF.

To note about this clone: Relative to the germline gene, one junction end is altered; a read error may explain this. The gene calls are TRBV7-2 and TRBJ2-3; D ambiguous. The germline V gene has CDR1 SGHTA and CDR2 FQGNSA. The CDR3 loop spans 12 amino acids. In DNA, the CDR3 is TGTGCCAGCAGCCCCGCCACAAATACGCAGTATTTT. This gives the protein CASSPATNTQYF. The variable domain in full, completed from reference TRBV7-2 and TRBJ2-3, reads GAGVSQSPSNKVTEKGKDVELRCDPISGHTALYWYRQSLGQGLEFLIYFQGNSAPDKSGLPSDRFSAERTGGSVSTLTIQRTQQEDSAVYLCASSPATNTQYFGPGTRLTVL.

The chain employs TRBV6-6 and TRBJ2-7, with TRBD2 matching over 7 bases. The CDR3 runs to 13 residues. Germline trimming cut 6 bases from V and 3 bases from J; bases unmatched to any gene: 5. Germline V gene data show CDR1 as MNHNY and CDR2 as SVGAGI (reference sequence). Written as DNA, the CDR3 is TGTGCCAGCAGGGGAGGGATTCTCTACGAGCAGTACTTC. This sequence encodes CASRGGILYEQYF.

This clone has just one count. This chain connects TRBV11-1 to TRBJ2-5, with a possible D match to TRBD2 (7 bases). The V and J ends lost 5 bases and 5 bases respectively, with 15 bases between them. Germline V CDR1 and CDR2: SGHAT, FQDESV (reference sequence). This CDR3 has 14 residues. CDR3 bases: TGTGCCAGCAGCCGGGGCGGGGGCCCGGAGACCCAGTACTTC. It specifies CASSRGGGPETQYF.

The CDR3 bases are TGTGCCAGCAGCTTGGTTTCACTAGCGGGCGCCCTGAGGGAGCAGTACTTC. The encoded protein is CASSLVSLAGALREQYF. The chain employs TRBV5-6 and TRBJ2-7; 9 bases match TRBD2. Germline V gene lookup returns CDR1 SGHDT and CDR2 YYEEEE. The CDR3 spans 17 residues. V lost 0 bases, J lost 7 bases, and 14 bases stayed unmatched.

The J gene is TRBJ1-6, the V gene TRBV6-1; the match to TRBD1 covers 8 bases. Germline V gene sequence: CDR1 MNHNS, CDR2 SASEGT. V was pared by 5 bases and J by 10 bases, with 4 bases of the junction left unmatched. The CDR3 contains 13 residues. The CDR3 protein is CASSQDRDSPLHF. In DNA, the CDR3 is TGTGCCAGCAGTCAGGACAGGGACTCACCCCTCCACTTT.

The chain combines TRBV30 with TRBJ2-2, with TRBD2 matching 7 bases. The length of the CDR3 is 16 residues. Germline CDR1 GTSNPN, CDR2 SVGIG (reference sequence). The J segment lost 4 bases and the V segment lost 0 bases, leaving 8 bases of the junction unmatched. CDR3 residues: CAWSVLGGIGTGELFF. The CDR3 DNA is TGTGCCTGGAGTGTACTGGGAGGGATCGGCACCGGGGAGCTGTTTTTT.

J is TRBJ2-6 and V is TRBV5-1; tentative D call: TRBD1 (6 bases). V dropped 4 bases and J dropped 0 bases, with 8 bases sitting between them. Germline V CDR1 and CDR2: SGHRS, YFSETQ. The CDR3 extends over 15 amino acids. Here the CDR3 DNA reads TGCGCCAGCAGCACGGACAGCTCTGGGGCCAACGTCCTGACTTTC. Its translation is CASSTDSSGANVLTF.